This T cell receptor beta chain was sequenced during a study of cytomegalovirus exposure and HLA in healthy donors. Study-level results: There were 150 to 200 TCR beta chains listed as cytomegalovirus-associated.

Between the trimmed V and J ends, which lost 5 bases and 8 bases, there was a span of 19 bases. CDR1 is MDHEN, CDR2 SYDVKM, per germline. The CDR3 runs to 16 residues. As for this clone: Its antigen is as yet unknown.

The primer mix had 60 Vbeta and 13 Jbeta primers. This table comes from immunoSEQ multiplex PCR, and its TCRdb copy is limited to in-frame clones, with some not included. The table shows 120,000 to 150,000 clones, with 70% to 85% occurring only once. The receptor's source is a male donor in good health and CMV-seronegative. The V gene is TRBV28, the J gene TRBJ1-6, with D possibly being TRBD1 (6 bases). Sequenced sample: PBMCs. CDR3 amino acids: CASSVPTGTLYSPLHF. CDR3 bases: TGTGCCAGCAGTGTCCCCACCGGGACACTCTATTCACCCCTCCACTTT.